The 27 T cell receptor beta chains below come from one sample, sequenced in a study of T cell responses to AZD1222 COVID-19 vaccine. Some clones are missing from TCRdb's copy, which holds only in-frame ones; the method was immunoSEQ multiplex PCR. Here the sample spans 150,000 or so clones, approximately 91% being singletons. The sequencing used peripheral blood, collected 28 days after the second AZD1222 dose. The receptors stem from an adult who received the AZD1222 COVID-19 vaccine.

This chain joins TRBV6-5 and TRBJ2-5; tentatively, D is TRBD2 (6 bases). The germline gives CDR1 MNHEY, CDR2 SVGAGI. This CDR3 has 14 amino acids. V gave up 2 bases and J gave up 5 bases, with 12 bases separating them. CDR3 residues: CASSYTEGSETQYF. The CDR3, as DNA: TGTGCCAGCAGTTACACGGAGGGTTCCGAGACCCAGTACTTC.

This chain uses TRBV7-9 with TRBJ1-3; no definite D call. CDR3 size: 15 residues. V was trimmed by 5 bases and J by 0 bases, leaving 11 bases between them. CDR1 is SEHNR and CDR2 is FQNEAQ in the germline V gene (reference sequence). CDR3 loop: CASSPGSLSGNTIYF. DNA of the CDR3: TGTGCCAGCAGCCCCGGGAGCCTCTCTGGAAACACCATATATTTT.

The chain carries TRBV27 and TRBJ2-2; 8 bases fit TRBD2. Unmatched junction bases numbered 14, after V lost 6 bases and J lost 5 bases. The CDR3 is 17 amino acids. The germline V gene encodes CDR1 MNHEY and CDR2 SMNVEV (reference sequence). The CDR3 bases are TGTGCCAGCAGAGACGACCGGACTAGCTCGGTGACCGGGGAGCTGTTTTTT. This encodes CASRDDRTSSVTGELFF.

The V call is TRBV7-3, the J call TRBJ2-3; 11 bases match TRBD2. Trimming took 5 bases from V and 3 from J; bases not matched to a gene: 7. The germline gives CDR1 SGHTA, CDR2 FQGTGA. This CDR3 comprises 16 residues. CDR3 bases: TGTGCCAGCAGCGAACCGGGACTAGCGGAAACAGATACGCAGTATTTT. This codes for CASSEPGLAETDTQYF.

The rearrangement links TRBV5-1 to TRBJ2-7; TRBD1 agrees at 7 bases. Germline CDR1 SGHRS, CDR2 YFSETQ. J lost 2 bases, V lost 3 bases, and 11 bases had no gene match. CDR3 length equals 16 residues. The CDR3 DNA reads TGCGCCAGCAGCTCCCGACCGACAGGGAGCCCCTACGAGCAGTACTTC. Translating it yields CASSSRPTGSPYEQYF.

This chain uses TRBV29-1 with TRBJ2-1, with D unresolved. Germline CDR1 is SQVTM and CDR2 is ANQGSEA. The CDR3 consists of 12 residues. The V end was cut by 4 bases, the J end by 10 bases, with 14 bases between. In nucleotides, the CDR3 is TGCAGCGTTGTTATGGGGTTAAACGAGCAGTTCTTC. It encodes CSVVMGLNEQFF.

J is TRBJ1-2 and V is TRBV5-1, with no clear D. This CDR3 is 14 amino acids long. Trimming cost V 0 bases and J 6 bases, with 12 bases left between them. Germline CDR1 SGHRS, CDR2 YFSETQ. The CDR3 spells CASSLEMAGNGYTF. CDR3 sequence (DNA): TGCGCCAGCAGCTTGGAGATGGCGGGGAATGGCTACACCTTC.

The chain is built from TRBV10-3 and TRBJ2-5; D is perhaps TRBD2 (5 bases). Trimming left V 2 bases short and J 4 bases short, with 8 bases between. Germline assignment: CDR1 ENHRY and CDR2 SYGVKD. The CDR3 has 13 amino acids. The CDR3 DNA follows: TGTGCCATCAGTGAGCTACTAGGAGAGACCCAGTACTTC. Amino acid sequence: CAISELLGETQYF.

This clone was detected once. At one end, the junction sequence differs from germline, possibly due to a read error. The chain carries TRBV7-9 and TRBJ2-7, with D unclear. CDR1 SEHNR and CDR2 FQNEAQ come from the germline V gene (reference sequence). The CDR3 spans 12 residues. CDR3 sequence: CASSSKSSEQYF. DNA of the CDR3: TGTGCCAGCAGCTCCAAGTCCTCCGAGCAGTACTTC. Using reference TRBV7-9 and TRBJ2-7 for the parts outside the CDR3, the full variable domain is DTGVSQNPRHKITKRGQNVTFRCDPISEHNRLYWYRQTLGQGPEFLTYFQNEAQLEKSRLLSDRFSAERPKGSFSTLEIQRTEQGDSAMYLCASSSKSSEQYFGPGTRLTVT.

The V and J genes are TRBV27 and TRBJ2-1, with D unclear. V was shortened by 8 bases and J by 2 bases, with 13 bases between the two germline ends. CDR3 length: 14 amino acids. Germline-derived CDR1 and CDR2 are MNHEY and SMNVEV (reference sequence). CDR3 DNA sequence: TGTGCCAGCCGACCTCGGAACCCCTACAATGAGCAGTTCTTC. This sequence encodes CASRPRNPYNEQFF.

This rearrangement joins TRBV7-8 to TRBJ2-7; 13 nucleotides agree with TRBD2. V was clipped by 5 bases and J by 5 bases; unmatched bases: 6. CDR1 is SGHVS, CDR2 FQNEAQ, per germline. CDR3 size: 15 residues. The CDR3 DNA sequence: TGTGCCAGCAGCCCTACTAGCGGGAGGGCGAACGAGCAGTACTTC. Its protein is CASSPTSGRANEQYF.

This sequence joins TRBV28 and TRBJ2-1, with TRBD2 identical over 10 bases. Losses at the gene ends were 8 bases for V and 4 bases for J; bases not matched to a gene: 5. The CDR3 has 14 residues. The germline V gene has CDR1 MDHEN and CDR2 SYDVKM. The CDR3 DNA follows: TGTGCCAGCGCGACTAGCGGGCGATACAATGAGCAGTTCTTC. Protein sequence: CASATSGRYNEQFF.

The chain uses TRBV11-2 and TRBJ2-7; D is undetermined. Germline assignment: CDR1 SGHAT and CDR2 FQNNGV. This CDR3 region has 13 residues. The V gene lost 2 bases and the J gene lost 2 bases, with 7 bases spanning the gap. DNA of the CDR3: TGTGCCAGCAGCTTAAACTTCCCCTACGAGCAGTACTTC. It specifies CASSLNFPYEQYF.

The gene calls are TRBV4-1 and TRBJ2-1, with unresolved D. The CDR3 length is 14 residues. Between the trimmed V and J ends, which lost 1 base and 2 bases, there was a span of 6 bases. CDR1 MGHRA and CDR2 YSYEKL come from the germline V gene. The CDR3 nucleotides are TGCGCCAGCAGCCAAGGGGATACCTACAATGAGCAGTTCTTC. Encoded protein: CASSQGDTYNEQFF.

The rearrangement links TRBV27 to TRBJ2-3, with 8 positions matching TRBD2. The CDR3 has 18 residues. The V gene end was trimmed by 0 bases and the J gene end by 2 bases; junction bases not matched to a gene: 10. Germline V CDR1 and CDR2: MNHEY, SMNVEV (reference sequence). For the CDR3, the DNA is TGTGCCAGCAGTTTATCAGCGGGAGTATGGGCAATCACAGATACGCAGTATTTT. It is translated as CASSLSAGVWAITDTQYF.

The gene calls are TRBV27 and TRBJ2-1; D is perhaps TRBD2 (5 bases). Trimming shortened V by 6 bases and J by 8 bases, and 14 bases separated the two germline ends. CDR1 MNHEY and CDR2 SMNVEV come from the germline V gene (reference sequence). CDR3 length: 13 residues. CDR3 in amino acids: CASRGWAGDEQFF. In DNA form, the CDR3 reads TGTGCCAGCAGGGGCTGGGCCGGGGATGAGCAGTTCTTC.

V is TRBV10-3 and J is TRBJ2-7; maybe TRBD2 (6 bases). The CDR3 contains 14 residues. Trimming removed 8 bases from V and 6 bases from J, with 20 bases in between. Germline CDR1 ENHRY, CDR2 SYGVKD. CDR3 nucleotides: TGTGCCATCTCCAAAACGGGGGAAATAATCGAGCAGTACTTC. Protein: CAISKTGEIIEQYF.

The rearrangement uses TRBV27 and TRBJ2-3, with 7 bases that match TRBD1. After removal of 5 bases from V and 5 bases from J, the junction contained 10 bases not matched to a gene. There are 15 residues in the CDR3. The germline CDR1 and CDR2 sequences are MNHEY and SMNVEV (reference sequence). CDR3 sequence: CASSPWDSAGDTQYF. For the CDR3, the DNA is TGTGCCAGCAGTCCCTGGGACAGTGCAGGAGATACGCAGTATTTT.

The CDR3 spells CASLPGGLAGEETQYF. CDR3 sequence (DNA): TGCGCCAGCCTTCCCGGAGGACTAGCGGGAGAAGAGACCCAGTACTTC. V gene TRBV5-1 combines with J gene TRBJ2-5, with 13 bases matching TRBD2. With V trimmed by 7 bases and J by 3 bases, 9 bases remained unmatched. The length of the CDR3 is 16 residues. Germline CDR1 and CDR2: SGHRS and YFSETQ.

The V gene is TRBV13, the J gene TRBJ1-1; possibly TRBD1 for D (5 bases). This CDR3 comprises 12 residues. The V gene lost 3 bases and the J gene lost 12 bases, with 14 bases spanning the gap. Germline CDR1 is PRHDT and CDR2 is FYEKMQ (reference sequence). CDR3 sequence reads: CASSLVRRGPFF. The CDR3 DNA is TGTGCCAGCAGCTTGGTTCGTAGGGGACCTTTCTTT.

This chain joins TRBV18 and TRBJ1-6, with 7 nucleotides matching TRBD1. V shed 3 bases and J 10 bases; nucleotides not matched to a gene: 6. CDR1 is KGHSH and CDR2 is LQKENI in the germline V gene. The CDR3 loop spans 14 amino acids. The chain's CDR3 is CASSPRGLESPLHF. The CDR3 bases are TGTGCCAGCTCACCGAGGGGGCTGGAGTCACCCCTCCACTTT.

This chain links TRBV4-1 with TRBJ2-5; 7 bases are shared with TRBD2. The germline V gene has CDR1 MGHRA and CDR2 YSYEKL. V shed 4 bases and J 5 bases; nucleotides not matched to a gene: 4. The CDR3 has 13 residues. CDR3 residues: CASSPGRGETQYF. The CDR3 DNA follows: TGCGCCAGCAGCCCGGGGAGGGGTGAGACCCAGTACTTC.

The V gene is TRBV3-1 (or the pseudogene TRBV3-2), the J gene TRBJ1-5, with TRBD1 identical over 9 bases. Germline lookup yields CDR1 LGHDT and CDR2 YNNKEL (reference sequence). V lost 4 bases, J lost 2 bases, and 6 bases stayed unmatched. This CDR3 is 16 amino acids long. The CDR3 protein is CASSLTGGAGNQPQHF. Here the CDR3 DNA reads TGTGCCAGCAGCCTAACAGGGGGCGCAGGCAATCAGCCCCAGCATTTT.

The chain carries TRBV14 and TRBJ2-5; 10 nucleotides align to TRBD2. This CDR3 contains 16 residues. Germline assignment: CDR1 SGHDN and CDR2 FVKESK. Trimming took 4 bases from V and 4 from J; bases not matched to a gene: 9. The CDR3: CASSRLAGGRGETQYF. CDR3 sequence (DNA): TGTGCCAGCAGCCGATTAGCGGGAGGTAGGGGAGAGACCCAGTACTTC.

The rearrangement joins TRBV28 to TRBJ2-1; D possibly corresponds to TRBD2 (6 bases). This CDR3 is 16 amino acids long. Trimming took 5 bases from V and 0 from J, leaving 14 bases between them. Germline V gene sequence: CDR1 MDHEN, CDR2 SYDVKM. The CDR3 DNA reads as TGTGCCAGCAGTCCGATCCGGGGGACCTCCTACAATGAGCAGTTCTTC. The encoded protein is CASSPIRGTSYNEQFF.

This clone was picked up a small number of times. The chain combines TRBV30 with TRBJ1-5; D is undetermined. The V and J ends lost 0 bases and 7 bases respectively, with 13 bases between them. This CDR3 spans 14 amino acids. CDR1 GTSNPN and CDR2 SVGIG come from the germline V gene (reference sequence). CDR3 sequence reads: CAWSVRRVSQPQHF. In DNA form, the CDR3 reads TGTGCCTGGAGTGTACGAAGGGTGTCGCAGCCCCAGCATTTT.

This chain links TRBV15 with TRBJ2-2; 7 bases fit TRBD2. J was trimmed by 4 bases and V by 0 bases; bases with no gene match: 2. Germline assignment: CDR1 LNHNV and CDR2 YYDKDF (reference sequence). The CDR3 is made up of 15 amino acids. The CDR3 spells CATSREWGGTGELFF. CDR3 DNA: TGTGCCACCAGCAGAGAATGGGGGGGCACCGGGGAGCTGTTTTTT.